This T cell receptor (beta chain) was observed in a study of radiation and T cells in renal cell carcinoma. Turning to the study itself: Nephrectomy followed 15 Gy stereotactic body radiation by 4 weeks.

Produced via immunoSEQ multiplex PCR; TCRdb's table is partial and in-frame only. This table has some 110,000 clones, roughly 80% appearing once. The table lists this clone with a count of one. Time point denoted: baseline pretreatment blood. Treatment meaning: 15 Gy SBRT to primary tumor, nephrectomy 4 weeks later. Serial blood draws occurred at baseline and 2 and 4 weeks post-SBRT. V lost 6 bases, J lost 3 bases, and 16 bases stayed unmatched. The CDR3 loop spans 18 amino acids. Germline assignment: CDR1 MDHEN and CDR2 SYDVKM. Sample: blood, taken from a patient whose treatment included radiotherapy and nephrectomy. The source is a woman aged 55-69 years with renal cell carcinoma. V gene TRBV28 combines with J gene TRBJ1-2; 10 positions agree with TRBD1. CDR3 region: CASSYPPGQGRNYYGYTF. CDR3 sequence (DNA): TGTGCCAGCAGCTACCCCCCGGGACAGGGGCGGAATTACTATGGCTACACCTTC.